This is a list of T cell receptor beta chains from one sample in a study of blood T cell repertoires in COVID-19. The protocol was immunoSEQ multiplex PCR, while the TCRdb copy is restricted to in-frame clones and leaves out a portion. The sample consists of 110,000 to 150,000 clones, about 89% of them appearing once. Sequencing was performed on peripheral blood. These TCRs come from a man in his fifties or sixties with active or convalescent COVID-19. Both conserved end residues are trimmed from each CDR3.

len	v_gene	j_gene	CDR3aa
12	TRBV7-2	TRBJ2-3	ASSLQQGPDTQY
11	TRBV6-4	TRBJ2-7	ASKEAFSYEQY
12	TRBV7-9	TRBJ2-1	ASSLGHTGDEQF
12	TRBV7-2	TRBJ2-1	ASSTRGRDHEQF
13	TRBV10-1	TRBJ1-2	ATLAVFCAHYGYT
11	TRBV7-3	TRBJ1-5	ASSLTNNQPQH
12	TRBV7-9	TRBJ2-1	ASSSVLNYNEQF
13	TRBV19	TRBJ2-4	ASSIVPGGLNIQY
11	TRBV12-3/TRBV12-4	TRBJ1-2	ASSYAGLGGYT
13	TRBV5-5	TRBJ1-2	ASSQYPTGKSGYT
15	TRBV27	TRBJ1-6	ASSLSPWAGGLSPLH
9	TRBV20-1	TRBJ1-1	SARRQIEAF
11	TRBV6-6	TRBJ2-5	ASSDPGQKTQY
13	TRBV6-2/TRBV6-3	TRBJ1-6	ASSYSQGYNSPLH
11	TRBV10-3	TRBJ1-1	ALRDRQNTEAF
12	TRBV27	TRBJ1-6	ASSSRSWNSPLH
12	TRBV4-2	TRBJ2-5	ASSPTTSAETQY
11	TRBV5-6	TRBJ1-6	ASSPTGASPLH
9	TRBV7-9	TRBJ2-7	ASSPSTGVY
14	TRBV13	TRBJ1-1	ASSLPGGASRTEAF
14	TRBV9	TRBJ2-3	ASSVGMAGLTDTQY
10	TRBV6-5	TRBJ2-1	ASADRFDEQF
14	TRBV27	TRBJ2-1	ASRDGTGQIYNEQF